A single sample gave rise to the 14 T cell receptor beta chains below, sequenced in a study of shared clonotypes between healthy human individuals. Generated by immunoSEQ multiplex PCR, the TCRdb table keeps only in-frame clones and is missing some. This table holds about 490,000 clones, 70% to 85% found once. The sample comprised PBMCs. All receptors come from a middle-aged woman in good health. Some clones in this sample may be carry-over from other donors' samples.

Worth noting for this clone: At one end, the junction sequence differs from germline, possibly due to a read error. The chain recombines TRBV7-7 with TRBJ2-5, with a possible D match to TRBD1 (5 bases). The CDR3 is 14 residues long. The germline V gene encodes CDR1 SSHAT and CDR2 FNYEAQ (reference sequence). For the CDR3, the DNA is TGTGCTAGCAGCTTATCCAGGGCTTTGGGGACCCAGTACTTC. It specifies CASSLSRALGTQYF.

The V call is TRBV19, the J call TRBJ2-2, with D possibly TRBD2 on 6 matching bases. The CDR3 contains 15 residues. The V gene lost 7 bases and the J gene lost 1 base, with 13 bases spanning the gap. CDR1 is LNHDA, CDR2 SQIVND, per germline (reference sequence). This CDR3 reads CASMPGEVNTGELFF. CDR3 DNA: TGTGCCAGTATGCCGGGAGAAGTGAACACCGGGGAGCTGTTTTTT.

The rearrangement links TRBV15 to TRBJ2-6, with D possibly matching TRBD1 (5 bases). The CDR3 runs to 18 residues. V was pared by 1 base and J by 0 bases, with 13 bases between. The germline gives CDR1 LNHNV, CDR2 YYDKDF (reference sequence). This CDR3 is CATSRVREGFSGANVLTF. CDR3 DNA sequence: TGTGCCACCAGCAGAGTCAGGGAAGGGTTCTCTGGGGCCAACGTCCTGACTTTC.

The chain combines TRBV7-2 with TRBJ2-3; D not certain. Germline CDR1 SGHTA, CDR2 FQGNSA. The CDR3 loop spans 13 amino acids. Trimming left V 2 bases short and J 4 bases short, with 7 bases between. The CDR3 nucleotides are TGTGCCAGCAGCTTAAATTTGGCAGATACGCAGTATTTT. This codes for CASSLNLADTQYF.

This clone has just one count. This chain links TRBV27 with TRBJ2-2; D is tentatively TRBD1 or TRBD2 (5 bases each). Per germline, CDR1 MNHEY and CDR2 SMNVEV (reference sequence). The V end was cut by 2 bases, the J end by 6 bases, with 16 bases between. CDR3 length: 16 amino acids. Written as DNA, the CDR3 is TGTGCCAGCAGTTTAGTGCCGACTGGGACCCCCGGGGAGCTGTTTTTT. Translated, it gives CASSLVPTGTPGELFF.

This clone turned up a few times. V is TRBV9 and J is TRBJ2-2; D gene uncertain. This CDR3 is built from 11 residues. Germline V gene sequence: CDR1 SGDLS, CDR2 YYNGEE. The V end lost 4 bases, the J end lost 7 bases, and 5 bases lay between the germline ends. CDR3 region: CASSRRGELFF. For the CDR3, the DNA is TGTGCCAGCAGCCGACGCGGGGAGCTGTTTTTT.

The chain joins TRBV19 to TRBJ2-3; perhaps TRBD2 as D (5 bases). Trimming left V 1 base short and J 1 base short, with 12 bases between. Looked up from germline, CDR1 is LNHDA and CDR2 is SQIVND (reference sequence). The CDR3 length is 16 residues. CDR3 loop: CASSIGVAWGTDTQYF. CDR3 coding DNA: TGTGCCAGTAGTATAGGGGTAGCGTGGGGCACAGATACGCAGTATTTT.

The chain couples TRBV6-5 to TRBJ2-1, with TRBD1 matching over 7 bases. The CDR3 runs 12 residues. The V gene's germline CDR1 is MNHEY and CDR2 SVGAGI. V dropped 6 bases and J dropped 10; count of bases not matched to a gene: 6. Here the CDR3 reads CASSRTGREQFF. The DNA of the CDR3 is TGTGCCAGCAGCAGGACAGGCCGGGAGCAGTTCTTC.

A remark on this clone: Germline and junction disagree at one end, which may indicate a read error. The same CDR3 also results from other DNA sequences found in this sample. This chain joins TRBV5-6 and TRBJ1-1; no clear D. The CDR3 sequence is 14 residues long. Germline lookup yields CDR1 SGHDT and CDR2 YYEEEE. CDR3 in DNA: TGCGCCAGCAGCTTAGGCAGGAGAAACACTGAAGCTTTCTTT. It translates to CASSLGRRNTEAFF.

The rearrangement links TRBV7-9 to TRBJ2-7; D may match TRBD1 or TRBD2 (6 bases each). In germline, CDR1 is SEHNR, CDR2 FQNEAQ (reference sequence). The ends were cut back, 4 bases at V and 5 bases at J, with 15 bases in the middle. The CDR3 is 14 amino acids. CDR3 protein: CASSSVMGGDEQYF. DNA of the CDR3: TGTGCCAGCAGCTCCGTGATGGGGGGCGACGAGCAGTACTTC.

The rearrangement joins TRBV5-4 to TRBJ1-1; D call uncertain. The length of the CDR3 is 14 residues. Trimming removed 0 bases at V and 5 bases at J, with 11 bases between. Germline V CDR1 and CDR2: SGHNT, YYREEE (reference sequence). CDR3 protein: CASSLGHGETEAFF. CDR3 DNA sequence: TGTGCCAGCAGCTTGGGTCATGGGGAGACTGAAGCTTTCTTT.

The chain has TRBV4-1 and TRBJ2-1; 9 positions match TRBD1. Germline-derived CDR1 and CDR2 are MGHRA and YSYEKL. With V trimmed by 3 bases and J by 5 bases, 14 bases remained unmatched. The CDR3 runs to 18 residues. The DNA of the CDR3 is TGCGCCAGCAGCCACCCTCTCCGGGACAGGGTTTCGAACAATGAGCAGTTCTTC. Amino acids: CASSHPLRDRVSNNEQFF.

This clone was detected only once. The chain links TRBV7-3 to TRBJ1-1; 9 bases line up with TRBD1. This CDR3 spans 15 amino acids. The V gene end was trimmed by 5 bases and the J gene end by 6 bases; junction bases not matched to a gene: 10. Germline CDR1 and CDR2: SGHTA and FQGTGA. The chain's CDR3 is CASSPSGQGFSEAFF. The CDR3 bases are TGTGCCAGCAGCCCTTCCGGACAGGGGTTCTCTGAAGCTTTCTTT.

This clone turned up a few times. The chain is built from TRBV11-2 and TRBJ2-4; D is perhaps TRBD1 (5 bases). CDR1 and CDR2 from the germline V gene are SGHAT and FQNNGV. With 5 bases removed from V and 10 bases from J, the gap between germline ends came to 15 bases. The CDR3 sequence is 13 residues long. For the CDR3, the DNA is TGTGCCAGCAGCCTGGGGCTCCCAGGGATTCAGTACTTC. Protein product: CASSLGLPGIQYF.